This T cell receptor (beta chain) was recorded in a study of blood T cell repertoires in COVID-19. Study background: Italy, Spain and the United States were the sources of the convalescent and acute COVID-19 samples. Sample material is recorded as cDNA or gDNA derived from T cells, B-cell-depleted T cells, or PBMCs.

The CDR3 spans 13 residues. V lost 4 bases, J lost 8 bases, and 11 bases lay in between. Looked up from germline, CDR1 is MNHEY and CDR2 is SMNVEV (reference sequence). Profiling relied on immunoSEQ multiplex PCR, and the TCRdb table lists in-frame clones only, not all of them. The sample records 350,000 or so clones, 88% being singletons. Participants were placed into cohorts based on the clinical history they reported. Exposed participants encountered a COVID-19 case during the 2 weeks preceding study entry. The V gene is TRBV27, the J gene TRBJ1-4; D possibly corresponds to TRBD1 (6 bases). The sample was PBMCs or T cells enriched from blood (not recorded which). The receptor was derived from a woman aged 30 to 39 who had been exposed to COVID-19. In nucleotides, the CDR3 is TGTGCCAGCAGTTACAGGGTAGGGGAAAAACTGTTTTTT. It is translated as CASSYRVGEKLFF. The full variable domain, completed using reference TRBV27 and TRBJ1-4, is EAQVTQNPRYLITVTGKKLTVTCSQNMNHEYMSWYRQDPGLGLRQIYYSMNVEVTDKGDVPEGYKVSRKEKRNFPLILESPSPNQTSLYFCASSYRVGEKLFFGSGTQLSVL.